The 9 T cell receptor beta chains below all came from one sample that was sequenced in a study of T cells in Graves' hyperthyroidism and ophthalmopathy. Amplification targeted TCR beta CDR3 regions from RNA transcripts. A first-round RT-PCR of the TCR CDR3 used the HTBI primer set. TCRdb used MiXCR to reprocess the multiplex PCR reads, holding one entry per CDR3 protein. Of around 570,000 distinct CDR3 sequences listed, just under 20% were seen once; the top ten hold 40% to 50%. Sequenced input: blood. The origin of the receptors is a man aged 40-55 years with Graves' ophthalmopathy.

The chain is built from TRBV13 and TRBJ2-7, with TRBD2 as a possible D gene (6 bases). V dropped 2 bases and J dropped 1 base, with 15 bases sitting between them. The CDR3 contains 16 residues. Germline loops: CDR1 PRHDT, CDR2 FYEKMQ (reference sequence). CDR3 DNA sequence: TGTGCCAGCAGCTTATATCGTCCAGGGAGGTCCTACGAGCAGTACTTC. Its protein product is CASSLYRPGRSYEQYF. The entire variable domain, with the rest obtained from reference TRBV13 and TRBJ2-7, is as follows: AAGVIQSPRHLIKEKRETATLKCYPIPRHDTVYWYQQGPGQDPQFLISFYEKMQSDKGSIPDRFSAQQFSDYHSELNMSSLELGDSALYFCASSLYRPGRSYEQYFGPGTRLTVT.

In its sample, this clonotype was seen a few times. The gene calls are TRBV6-1 and TRBJ2-1, with 7 positions matching TRBD2. With V trimmed by 5 bases and J by 9 bases, 10 bases remained unmatched. CDR3 length: 14 amino acids. CDR1 MNHNS and CDR2 SASEGT come from the germline V gene. The CDR3 loop reads CASSPAGVYGEQFF. The CDR3 nucleotides are TGTGCCAGCAGTCCTGCGGGAGTTTATGGTGAGCAGTTCTTC.

This clonotype was recorded at least ten times. V is TRBV11-2 and J is TRBJ2-1; TRBD2 matches 11 bases. Germline lookup yields CDR1 SGHAT and CDR2 FQNNGV. This CDR3 has 15 residues. Trimming removed 4 bases from V and 10 bases from J; junction bases left unmatched: 9. CDR3 protein: CASSSAGLADKEQFF. DNA of the CDR3: TGTGCCAGCAGCTCAGCGGGACTAGCGGATAAAGAGCAGTTCTTC.

This clonotype was recorded many times. The chain links TRBV6-1 to TRBJ2-7, with 7 bases lining up with TRBD1. Germline V gene data show CDR1 as MNHNS and CDR2 as SASEGT. The V gene end was trimmed by 9 bases and the J gene end by 2 bases; junction bases not matched to a gene: 13. This CDR3 is 15 amino acids long. The CDR3 nucleotides are TGTGCCAGTCAGCCAGTTAAAGGGGGCGCCTACGAGCAGTACTTC. It encodes CASQPVKGGAYEQYF.

This clonotype was found a few times. The chain links TRBV19 to TRBJ1-1, with D hard to call. Trimming took 6 bases from V and 0 from J, leaving 14 bases between them. This CDR3 has 15 amino acids. Germline values: CDR1 LNHDA, CDR2 SQIVND (reference sequence). CDR3 protein: CASRVVRELNTEAFF. The CDR3 DNA reads TGTGCCAGTAGAGTTGTCAGAGAGTTGAACACTGAAGCTTTCTTT.

This clonotype has more than one count but fewer than ten. The junction does not match germline at one end; this may be a read error. The V call is TRBV30, the J call TRBJ1-2; 11 bases agree with TRBD1. Germline assignment: CDR1 GTSNPN and CDR2 SVGIG (reference sequence). This CDR3 has 14 amino acids. CDR3 region: CITGQGDNPYGYTF. In DNA form, the CDR3 reads TGCATAACGGGACAGGGGGACAATCCCTATGGCTACACCTTC.

This clonotype was picked up many times. The chain is built from TRBV12-3 or TRBV12-4 and TRBJ2-5, with 10 nucleotides matching TRBD1. This CDR3 has 14 amino acids. V shed 4 bases, J shed 3 bases, and the junction held 2 bases outside the gene matches. CDR3 protein: CASSSGTGEETQYF. The CDR3 DNA reads TGTGCCAGCAGTTCCGGGACAGGGGAAGAGACCCAGTACTTC.

V gene TRBV28 combines with J gene TRBJ1-2; D remains ambiguous. The germline CDR1 and CDR2 sequences are MDHEN and SYDVKM. The V end was cut by 3 bases, the J end by 4 bases, with 18 bases between. The CDR3 totals 16 residues. CDR3 nucleotide sequence: TGTGCCAGCAGTTTCCCTTACAGCGTGCTCGGCTATGGCTACACCTTC. Its protein product is CASSFPYSVLGYGYTF.

This clonotype has just a few counts. This sequence joins TRBV6-1 and TRBJ1-5, with D hard to call. There are 13 residues in the CDR3. V lost 6 bases, J lost 0 bases, and 6 bases lay in between. Germline CDR1 is MNHNS and CDR2 is SASEGT. CDR3: CASRTHSNQPQHF. Here the CDR3 DNA reads TGTGCCAGCAGAACACATAGCAATCAGCCCCAGCATTTT.